The next 22 T cell receptor beta chains were all read from a single sample in a study of early T cells in non-severe SARS-CoV-2 infection. TCRdb redid the calling of the 5' RACE reads with MiXCR, one entry per CDR3 protein. The sample contains about 64,000 distinct CDR3 sequences, 7% to 10% of which appear only once. The sample here was whole blood, taken at baseline. These TCRs come from an adult who was a healthcare worker with PCR-confirmed SARS-CoV-2 infection or an uninfected control (not recorded which).

V is TRBV7-6 and J is TRBJ2-1; TRBD2 matches 8 bases. The length of the CDR3 is 15 residues. Germline CDR1 is SGHVS and CDR2 is FNYEAQ. Losses at the gene ends were 2 bases for V and 9 bases for J; bases not matched to a gene: 9. The CDR3 region is CASSLTLAGGSEQFF. As DNA, the CDR3 is TGTGCCAGCAGCTTAACCCTCGCGGGAGGTTCTGAGCAGTTCTTC.

This clonotype has a handful of counts. The chain couples TRBV14 to TRBJ2-7; unclear D gene. The V end was cut by 2 bases, the J end by 5 bases, with 16 bases between. Germline-derived CDR1 and CDR2 are SGHDN and FVKESK. The CDR3 extends over 15 amino acids. CDR3 sequence: CASSQQRTLRNEQYF. The CDR3 region has the DNA TGTGCCAGCAGCCAACAGAGGACCTTACGCAACGAGCAGTACTTC.

This clonotype was found a few times. The chain couples TRBV6-1 to TRBJ1-1; D gene unclear. The CDR3 runs to 13 residues. The V gene lost 6 bases and the J gene lost 2 bases, with 10 bases spanning the gap. Germline V lookup: CDR1 MNHNS, CDR2 SASEGT. The CDR3, as DNA: TGTGCCAGCAGATCGGCCCACAACACTGAAGCTTTCTTT. Translation gives CASRSAHNTEAFF.

This clonotype was counted only a few times. This sequence joins TRBV7-3 and TRBJ1-1, with 7 bases lining up with TRBD1. Per the germline V gene, CDR1 is SGHTA and CDR2 is FQGTGA. The CDR3 loop spans 14 amino acids. After removal of 5 bases from V and 6 bases from J, the junction contained 9 bases not matched to a gene. The CDR3 sequence is CASSPTRGTAEAFF. CDR3 DNA sequence: TGTGCCAGCAGCCCGACCAGGGGGACGGCTGAAGCTTTCTTT.

The rearrangement joins TRBV2 to TRBJ1-1, with a weak D call TRBD1 (6 bases). CDR3 length equals 14 residues. V gave up 3 bases and J gave up 8 bases, with 16 bases separating them. Germline values: CDR1 SNHLY, CDR2 FYNNEI. The CDR3 DNA reads TGTGCCAGCAGTGACACGGGAAGAAGGGGGGAAGCTTTCTTT. Amino acid sequence: CASSDTGRRGEAFF.

The genes are TRBV11-3 and TRBJ2-5; no clear D gene. Per the germline V gene, CDR1 is SGHNT and CDR2 is YENEEA. The CDR3 contains 13 residues. Trimming left V 2 bases short and J 10 bases short, with 14 bases between. CDR3 coding DNA: TGTGCCAGCAGCTTAACCCAGGCCTCGGGCCAGTACTTC. Protein: CASSLTQASGQYF.

The chain uses TRBV2 and TRBJ2-1, with 9 bases matching TRBD2. There are 16 residues in the CDR3. Germline CDR1 reads SNHLY; CDR2 reads FYNNEI. V gave up 4 bases and J gave up 5 bases; unmatched junction bases: 9. The CDR3 DNA is TGTGCCAGCAGTGGGGCTGCAAGACTAGCGGACAATGAGCAGTTCTTC. Translation gives CASSGAARLADNEQFF.

The V gene is TRBV2, the J gene TRBJ2-1; weak D call: TRBD2 (6 bases). CDR3 length: 14 residues. V was clipped by 6 bases and J by 4 bases, with 13 bases between them. Germline V gene lookup returns CDR1 SNHLY and CDR2 FYNNEI. The CDR3 is CASSPGLQYNEQFF. CDR3 in DNA: TGTGCCAGCAGCCCGGGACTCCAGTACAATGAGCAGTTCTTC.

This clonotype appeared many times. J is TRBJ2-7 and V is TRBV2, with D tentatively TRBD1 (6 bases). The length of the CDR3 is 12 residues. Trimming left V 4 bases short and J 7 bases short, with 11 bases between. CDR1 SNHLY and CDR2 FYNNEI come from the germline V gene. The DNA for the CDR3 is TGTGCCAGCAGTGTAGGCAGGGGAGAGCAGTACTTC. Translation: CASSVGRGEQYF.

The V gene is TRBV5-1, the J gene TRBJ2-2; D is unresolved. The germline V gene encodes CDR1 SGHRS and CDR2 YFSETQ. The V end lost 0 bases, the J end lost 6 bases, and 6 bases lay between the germline ends. This CDR3 has 13 residues. This chain's CDR3 is CASSLEAAGELFF. CDR3 nucleotide sequence: TGCGCCAGCAGCTTGGAGGCTGCCGGGGAGCTGTTTTTT.

The V call is TRBV29-1, the J call TRBJ2-7; D gene uncertain. Germline CDR1 reads SQVTM; CDR2 reads ANQGSEA. The CDR3 totals 13 residues. The V end was cut by 4 bases, the J end by 6 bases, with 16 bases between. CDR3: CSVARVGSAEQYF. Written as DNA, the CDR3 is TGCAGCGTTGCCCGGGTAGGGTCGGCCGAGCAGTACTTC.

The chain is built from TRBV2 and TRBJ1-2, with a possible D match to TRBD1 (5 bases). The length of the CDR3 is 12 residues. From germline, CDR1 is SNHLY and CDR2 FYNNEI. The V and J ends lost 6 bases and 4 bases respectively, with 9 bases between them. For the CDR3, the DNA is TGTGCCAGCAGGACAGATCTCTATGGCTACACCTTC. This translates into CASRTDLYGYTF.

This clonotype was recorded a few times. The CDR3: CAISPRASADSSYNEQFF. The CDR3 coding sequence is TGTGCCATCAGCCCTCGAGCCAGCGCGGACAGCTCCTACAATGAGCAGTTCTTC. The chain is built from TRBV10-3 and TRBJ2-1, with a tentative D call TRBD1 (6 bases). The germline V gene has CDR1 ENHRY and CDR2 SYGVKD. CDR3 length equals 18 residues. V gave up 6 bases and J gave up 0 bases, with 21 bases separating them.

A few counts support this clonotype. The V call is TRBV27, the J call TRBJ2-7; 7 bases match TRBD2. There are 15 residues in the CDR3. Germline values: CDR1 MNHEY, CDR2 SMNVEV (reference sequence). The V segment lost 6 bases and the J segment 4 bases; nucleotides outside the gene matches: 12. CDR3 DNA: TGTGCCAGCAGCCGGTTCGGGGCGGGGGAGTACGAGCAGTACTTC. It translates to CASSRFGAGEYEQYF.

This clonotype was found many times. The V call is TRBV19, the J call TRBJ2-2, with D perhaps TRBD1 or TRBD2 (6 bases each). The V and J ends lost 2 bases and 6 bases respectively, with 13 bases between them. Germline CDR1 is LNHDA and CDR2 is SQIVND (reference sequence). The CDR3 totals 15 residues. CDR3 sequence reads: CASSIRGLGAGELFF. The CDR3 DNA is TGTGCCAGTAGTATACGGGGGCTTGGGGCCGGGGAGCTGTTTTTT.

The rearrangement uses TRBV12-3 or TRBV12-4 and TRBJ1-2; D not certain. Trimming took off 5 bases at V and 6 bases at J, with 16 bases between the two ends. The CDR3 sequence is 14 residues long. The CDR3 nucleotides are TGTGCCAGCAGTCCCGACCGGGGAGTTAATGGCTACACCTTC. It specifies CASSPDRGVNGYTF.

The chain is built from TRBV4-2 and TRBJ1-3; perhaps TRBD1 as D (6 bases). This CDR3 comprises 16 residues. The V end was cut by 3 bases, the J end by 4 bases, with 16 bases between. Germline CDR1 reads LGHNA; CDR2 reads YNFKEQ. CDR3 residues: CASSQMGGGSGNTIYF. DNA for the CDR3: TGTGCCAGCAGCCAGATGGGAGGGGGATCAGGAAACACCATATATTTT.

V usage is TRBV28 and J usage is TRBJ2-3; 7 nucleotides align to TRBD2. The J segment lost 1 base and the V segment lost 3 bases, leaving 1 base of the junction unmatched. This CDR3 is built from 14 residues. Looked up from germline, CDR1 is MDHEN and CDR2 is SYDVKM. The CDR3 protein is CASSFLAGTDTQYF. CDR3 sequence (DNA): TGTGCCAGCAGTTTTCTAGCGGGCACAGATACGCAGTATTTT.

The sample holds a few counts of this clonotype. This chain joins TRBV3-1 and TRBJ2-7; D is possibly TRBD1 (6 bases). The CDR3 runs to 15 residues. Per germline, CDR1 LGHDT and CDR2 YNNKEL (reference sequence). V lost 1 base and J lost 2, with 12 bases in between. CDR3 DNA sequence: TGTGCCAGCAGCCAAGGGGACACAAGACCCTACGAGCAGTACTTC. Translated, it gives CASSQGDTRPYEQYF.

The chain carries TRBV6-5 and TRBJ1-1; D unresolved. Germline-derived CDR1 and CDR2 are MNHEY and SVGAGI. CDR3 length: 15 amino acids. V shed 0 bases and J shed 4 bases, with 12 bases lying between them. DNA for the CDR3: TGTGCCAGCAGTTACTCGAGTCCAGGAGCCACTGAAGCTTTCTTT. Translation gives CASSYSSPGATEAFF.

This chain links TRBV7-8 with TRBJ2-4, with 8 nucleotides matching TRBD2. Germline loops: CDR1 SGHVS, CDR2 FQNEAQ. Losses at the gene ends were 1 base for V and 0 bases for J; bases not matched to a gene: 5. The CDR3 has 17 amino acids. The CDR3 is CASSLGTSPIAKNIQYF. DNA for the CDR3: TGTGCCAGCAGCTTAGGGACTAGCCCCATAGCCAAAAACATTCAGTACTTC.

This clonotype was seen repeatedly, ten times or more. This chain joins TRBV24-1 and TRBJ2-1, with D perhaps matching TRBD2 (6 bases). The germline gives CDR1 KGHDR, CDR2 SFDVKD. This CDR3 has 17 residues. The V and J ends lost 3 bases and 0 bases respectively, with 14 bases between them. The CDR3 loop reads CATSDPASAHSYNEQFF. The CDR3 DNA reads as TGTGCCACCAGTGATCCGGCTAGCGCACACTCCTACAATGAGCAGTTCTTC.